These T cell receptor beta chains were read from a single sample in a study of blood T cells in healthy people across ages. A single record per CDR3 protein comes from TCRdb applying MiXCR to the 5' RACE reads. Seen here are 650,000 to 800,000 distinct CDR3 sequences, approximately 52% observed once, and the top ten hold roughly 13%. Input material: blood. These receptors came from a woman over 75 in good health. Each CDR3 is given with its conserved first and last residue. A D gene is named only where the DNA matches it firmly. Size tells how often a clone was seen (once, few, many) or the class of an expanded clone, and some rows leave it out.

j_gene | abundance | v_gene | d_gene | CDR3nt | CDR3aa
TRBJ2-5 | many | TRBV9 | - | TGTGCCAGCAGCGAGGCCTCAGGTTTAGAGACCCAGTACTTC | CASSEASGLETQYF
TRBJ1-6 | few | TRBV7-9 | - | TGTGCCACGGAGGGAGGGCAGGCCAATTCACCCCTCCACTTT | CATEGGQANSPLHF
TRBJ2-5 | - | TRBV20-1 | - | TGCAGTGCTAGAACAGTGGCAAGCCCCCAAGAGACCCAGTACTTC | CSARTVASPQETQYF
TRBJ1-4 | - | TRBV2 | - | TGTGCCAGCAGTGAACGAGTGTTCTACGAAAAACTGTTTTTT | CASSERVFYEKLFF
TRBJ2-1 | - | TRBV12-3/TRBV12-4 | - | TGTGCCTGCAGTTTCGCGGGGAGAGCCCCCAGTGATGAGCAGTTCTTC | CACSFAGRAPSDEQFF
TRBJ2-7 | - | TRBV3-1 | - | TGTACCAGCAGCCAAGAAGACTACGAGCAGTACTTC | CTSSQEDYEQYF
TRBJ2-7 | many | TRBV28 | - | TGTGCCAGCAGTTTAGGCGGAAGAAGAGCCTACGAGCAGTACTTC | CASSLGGRRAYEQYF
TRBJ2-2 | - | TRBV5-1 | TRBD1 | TGCGCCAGCACCCGGACAGGGTTCAACACCGGGGAGCTGTTTTTT | CASTRTGFNTGELFF
TRBJ1-3 | - | TRBV12-3/TRBV12-4 | - | TGTGCCAGCAGTTTATCAATCTCTGGAAACACCATATATTTT | CASSLSISGNTIYF
TRBJ1-2 | - | TRBV20-1 | - | TGCAGTGCTCGAGGGACAAAGGATTACTGGGGCTACACCTTC | CSARGTKDYWGYTF
TRBJ2-7 | many | TRBV27 | - | TGTGCCAGCAGTTTGGGGGGCCGCTTTTCCTACGAGCAGTACTTC | CASSLGGRFSYEQYF
TRBJ2-5 | - | TRBV11-2 | - | TGTGCCAGCAGCCCGATGCCAGGGGGGCACAATGAGCAGTACTTC | CASSPMPGGHNEQYF
TRBJ2-1 | many | TRBV7-2 | - | TGTGCCAGCAGGTTACAATTCGGGAGTCGCTACAATGAGCAGTTCTTC | CASRLQFGSRYNEQFF
TRBJ1-6 | - | TRBV4-1 | TRBD1 | TGCGCCAGCAGCCTACACTCCCAAGGGGGCGCGGATTCACCCCCCCACTTT | CASSLHSQGGADSPPHF
TRBJ2-1 | - | TRBV27 | - | TGTGCCAGCAGTAAAAGGCCGACTAGTCCCTCCTACAATGAGCAGTTCTTC | CASSKRPTSPSYNEQFF
TRBJ2-3 | once | TRBV10-3 | - | TGTGCCATCAGTGAGGACCGTGGGACAGATACGCAGTATTTT | CAISEDRGTDTQYF
TRBJ1-1 | - | TRBV3-1 | - | TGTGCCAGCAGCCAAGCTAGGGAAGCTTTCTTT | CASSQAREAFF
TRBJ2-7 | many | TRBV28 | - | TGTGCCAGCAGACCCTCTTTCCTGGGGAAGCAGTACTTC | CASRPSFLGKQYF
TRBJ1-5 | - | TRBV3-1 | - | TGTGCCAGCAGCCAAGGGGACGGTCAGCCCCAGCATTTT | CASSQGDGQPQHF
TRBJ2-5 | many | TRBV11-2 | - | TGTGCCAGCAGCTTAAGGGTAACTCAAGAGACCCAGTACTTC | CASSLRVTQETQYF
TRBJ2-2 | - | TRBV6-4 | - | TGTGCCAGCAGTGTCGAAGGGGGCACCGGGGAGCTGTTTTTT | CASSVEGGTGELFF
TRBJ1-4 | many | TRBV10-3 | - | TGTGCCATCAGTCCCGGGCGGGCTAATGAAAAACTGTTTTTT | CAISPGRANEKLFF
TRBJ2-1 | - | TRBV4-1 | TRBD2 | TGCGCCAGCAGCCCCGACCCGAGCGGGAGTAGGAATGAGCAGTTCTTC | CASSPDPSGSRNEQFF
TRBJ2-3 | - | TRBV7-2 | - | TGTGCCAGCAGCTTTTGGGGCCCACCAAATACGCAGTATTTT | CASSFWGPPNTQYF
TRBJ2-1 | - | TRBV30 | - | TGTGCCTTCCTCCTGACGTGGGGGGACACCGAGGCGGGTGAGCAGTTCTTC | CAFLLTWGDTEAGEQFF
TRBJ1-1 | many | TRBV20-1 | TRBD1 | TGCAGTGCTAGTCGGACAGGGGGAGTGAACACTGAAGCTTTCTTT | CSASRTGGVNTEAFF
TRBJ2-1 | - | TRBV7-2 | - | TGTGCCAGCAGCCCGGGGGTGGGTGAGCAGTTCTTC | CASSPGVGEQFF
TRBJ1-6 | - | TRBV18 | - | TGTGCCAGCTCACCAGGGGGGAATTCACCCCTCCACTTT | CASSPGGNSPLHF
TRBJ2-7 | - | TRBV20-1 | TRBD2 | TGCAGTGCTTTGGCGGGACTAATCTCCTACGAGCAGTACTTC | CSALAGLISYEQYF
TRBJ1-2 | - | TRBV12-3/TRBV12-4 | - | TGTGCCAGCAGCCCTTGGACAGACCCTATAGCTAACTATGGCTACACCTTC | CASSPWTDPIANYGYTF
TRBJ2-5 | - | TRBV12-3/TRBV12-4 | - | TGTGCCAGCAGTTTTAGTTACAATGAGCAGTACTTC | CASSFSYNEQYF
TRBJ2-1 | many | TRBV5-1 | TRBD2 | TGCGCCAGCAGCTTGTCAGCGGGAGGTGGTGATGAGCAGTTCTTC | CASSLSAGGGDEQFF
TRBJ2-3 | - | TRBV4-1 | TRBD2 | TGCGCCAGCAGCCCAGGTCGCAGCACTAGCGGGATTGGCACAGATACGCAGTATTTT | CASSPGRSTSGIGTDTQYF
TRBJ1-2 | many | TRBV20-1 | - | TGCAGTGCTAGAGATCAGACAGATGGCTACACCTTC | CSARDQTDGYTF